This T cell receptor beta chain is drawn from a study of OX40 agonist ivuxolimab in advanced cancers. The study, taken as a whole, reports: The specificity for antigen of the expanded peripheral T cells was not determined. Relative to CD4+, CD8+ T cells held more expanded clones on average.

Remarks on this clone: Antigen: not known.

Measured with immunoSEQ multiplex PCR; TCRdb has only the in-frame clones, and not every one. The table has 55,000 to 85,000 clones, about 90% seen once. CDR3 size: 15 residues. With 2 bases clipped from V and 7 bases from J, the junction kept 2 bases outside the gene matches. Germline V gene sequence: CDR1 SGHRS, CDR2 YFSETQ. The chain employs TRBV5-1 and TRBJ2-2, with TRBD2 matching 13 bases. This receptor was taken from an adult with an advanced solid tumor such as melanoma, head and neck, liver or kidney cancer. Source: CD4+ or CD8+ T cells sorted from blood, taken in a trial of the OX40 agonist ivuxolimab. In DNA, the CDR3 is TGCGCCAGCAGCTTCGGACTAGCGGGAGTCGGGGAGCTGTTTTTT. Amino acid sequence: CASSFGLAGVGELFF.